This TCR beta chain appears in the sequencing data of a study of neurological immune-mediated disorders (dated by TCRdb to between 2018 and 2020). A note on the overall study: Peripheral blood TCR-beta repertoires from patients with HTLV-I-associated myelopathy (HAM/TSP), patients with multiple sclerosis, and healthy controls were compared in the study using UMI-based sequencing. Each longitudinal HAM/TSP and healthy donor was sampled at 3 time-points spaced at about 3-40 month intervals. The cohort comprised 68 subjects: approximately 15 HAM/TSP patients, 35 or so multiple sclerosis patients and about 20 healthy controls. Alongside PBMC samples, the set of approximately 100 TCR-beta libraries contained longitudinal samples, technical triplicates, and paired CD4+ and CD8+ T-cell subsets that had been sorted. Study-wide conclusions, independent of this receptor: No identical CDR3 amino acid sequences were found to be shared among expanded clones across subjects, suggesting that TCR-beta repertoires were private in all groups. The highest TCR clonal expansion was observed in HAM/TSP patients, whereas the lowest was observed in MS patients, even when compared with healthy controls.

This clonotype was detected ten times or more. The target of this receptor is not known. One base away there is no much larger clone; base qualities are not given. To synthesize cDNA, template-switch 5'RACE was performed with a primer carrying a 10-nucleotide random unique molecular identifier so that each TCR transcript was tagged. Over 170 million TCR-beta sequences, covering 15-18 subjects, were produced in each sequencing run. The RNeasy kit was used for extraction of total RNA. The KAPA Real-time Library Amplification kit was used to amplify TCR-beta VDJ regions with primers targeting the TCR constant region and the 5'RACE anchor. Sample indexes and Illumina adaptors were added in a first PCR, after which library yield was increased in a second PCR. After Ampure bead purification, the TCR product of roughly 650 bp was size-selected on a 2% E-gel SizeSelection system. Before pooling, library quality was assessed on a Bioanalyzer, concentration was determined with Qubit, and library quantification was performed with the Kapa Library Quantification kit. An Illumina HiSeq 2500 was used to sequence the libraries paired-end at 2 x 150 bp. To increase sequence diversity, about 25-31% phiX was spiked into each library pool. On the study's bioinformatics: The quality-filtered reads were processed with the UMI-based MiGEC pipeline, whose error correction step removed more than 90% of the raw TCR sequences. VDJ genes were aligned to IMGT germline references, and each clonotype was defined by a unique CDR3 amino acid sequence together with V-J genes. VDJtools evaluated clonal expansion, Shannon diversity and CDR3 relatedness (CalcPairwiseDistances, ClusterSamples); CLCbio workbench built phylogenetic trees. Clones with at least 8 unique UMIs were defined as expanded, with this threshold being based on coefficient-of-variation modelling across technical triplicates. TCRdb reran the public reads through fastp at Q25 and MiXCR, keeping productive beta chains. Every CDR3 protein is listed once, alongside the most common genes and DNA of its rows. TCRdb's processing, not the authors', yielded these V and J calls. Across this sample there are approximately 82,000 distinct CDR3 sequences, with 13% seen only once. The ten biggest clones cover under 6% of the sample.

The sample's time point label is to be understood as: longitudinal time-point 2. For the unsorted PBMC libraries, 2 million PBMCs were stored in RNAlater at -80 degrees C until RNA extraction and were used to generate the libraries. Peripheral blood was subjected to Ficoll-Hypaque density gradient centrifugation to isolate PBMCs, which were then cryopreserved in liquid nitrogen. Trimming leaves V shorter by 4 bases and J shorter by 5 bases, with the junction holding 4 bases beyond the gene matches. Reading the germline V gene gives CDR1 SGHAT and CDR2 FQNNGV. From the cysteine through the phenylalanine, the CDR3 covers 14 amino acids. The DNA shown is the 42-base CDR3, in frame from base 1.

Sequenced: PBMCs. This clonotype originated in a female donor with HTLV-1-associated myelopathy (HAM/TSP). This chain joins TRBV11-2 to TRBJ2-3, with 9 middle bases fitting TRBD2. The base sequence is TGTGCCAGCAGCTCCTTGACTAGCGGAGATACGCAGTATTTT. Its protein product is CASSSLTSGDTQYF.